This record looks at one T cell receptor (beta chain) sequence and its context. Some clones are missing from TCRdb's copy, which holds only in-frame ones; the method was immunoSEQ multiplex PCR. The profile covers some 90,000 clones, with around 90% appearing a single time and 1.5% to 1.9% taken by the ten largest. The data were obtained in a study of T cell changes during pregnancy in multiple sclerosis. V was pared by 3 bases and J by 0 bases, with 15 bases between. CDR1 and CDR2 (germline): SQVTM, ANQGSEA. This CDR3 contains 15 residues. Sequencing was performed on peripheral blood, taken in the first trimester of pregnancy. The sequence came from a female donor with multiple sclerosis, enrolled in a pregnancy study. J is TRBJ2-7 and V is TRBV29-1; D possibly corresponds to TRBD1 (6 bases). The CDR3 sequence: CSVEGRGLFSYEQYF. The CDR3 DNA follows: TGCAGCGTTGAGGGCAGGGGCCTCTTCTCCTACGAGCAGTACTTC.